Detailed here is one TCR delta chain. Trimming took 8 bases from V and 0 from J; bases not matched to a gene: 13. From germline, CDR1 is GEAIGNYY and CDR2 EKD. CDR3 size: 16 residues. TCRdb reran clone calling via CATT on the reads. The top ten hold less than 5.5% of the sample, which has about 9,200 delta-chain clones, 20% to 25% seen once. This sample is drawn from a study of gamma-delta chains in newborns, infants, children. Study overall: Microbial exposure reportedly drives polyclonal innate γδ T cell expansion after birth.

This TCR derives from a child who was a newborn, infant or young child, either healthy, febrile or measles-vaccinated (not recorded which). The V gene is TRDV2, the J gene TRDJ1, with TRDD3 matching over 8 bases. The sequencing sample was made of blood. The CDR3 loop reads CASKSTGGLNTDKLIF. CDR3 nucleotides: TGTGCCTCGAAAAGTACTGGGGGCCTCAACACCGATAAACTCATCTTT.